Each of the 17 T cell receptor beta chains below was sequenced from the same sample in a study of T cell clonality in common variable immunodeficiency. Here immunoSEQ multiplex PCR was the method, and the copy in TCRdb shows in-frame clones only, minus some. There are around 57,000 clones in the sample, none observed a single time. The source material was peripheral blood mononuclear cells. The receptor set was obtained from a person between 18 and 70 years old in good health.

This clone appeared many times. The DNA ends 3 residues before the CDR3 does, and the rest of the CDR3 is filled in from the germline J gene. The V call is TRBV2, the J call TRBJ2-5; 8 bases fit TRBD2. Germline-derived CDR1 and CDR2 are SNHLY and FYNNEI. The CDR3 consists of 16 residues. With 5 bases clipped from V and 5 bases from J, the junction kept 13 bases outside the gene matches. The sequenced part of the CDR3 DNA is TGTGCCAGCAGTCAGCGAGGGAGCGGGAGACAGGAGACC. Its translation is CASSQRGSGRQET. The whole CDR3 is CASSQRGSGRQETQYF.

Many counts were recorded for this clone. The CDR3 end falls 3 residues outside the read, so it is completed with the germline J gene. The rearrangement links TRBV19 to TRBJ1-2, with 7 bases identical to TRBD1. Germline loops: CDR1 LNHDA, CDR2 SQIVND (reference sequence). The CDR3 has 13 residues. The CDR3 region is CATTRQGKEGYTF. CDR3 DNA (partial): TGTGCCACCACAAGACAGGGAAAGGAAGGC.

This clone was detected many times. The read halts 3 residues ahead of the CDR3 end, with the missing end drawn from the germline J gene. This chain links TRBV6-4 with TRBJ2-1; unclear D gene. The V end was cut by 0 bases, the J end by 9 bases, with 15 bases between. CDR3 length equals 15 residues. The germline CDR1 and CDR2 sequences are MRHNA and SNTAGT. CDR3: CASSDSSGPPFEQFF. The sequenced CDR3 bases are TGTGCCAGCAGTGACTCGTCAGGTCCACCCTTTGAG.

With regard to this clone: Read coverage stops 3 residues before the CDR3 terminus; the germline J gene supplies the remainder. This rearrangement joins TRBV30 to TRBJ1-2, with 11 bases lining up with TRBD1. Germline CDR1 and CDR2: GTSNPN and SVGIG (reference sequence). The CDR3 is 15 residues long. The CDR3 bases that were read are TGTGCCTGGAGTGCCCGGGACAGGGGGAGTTGGGGC. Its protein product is CAWSARDRGSWG. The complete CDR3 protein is CAWSARDRGSWGYTF.

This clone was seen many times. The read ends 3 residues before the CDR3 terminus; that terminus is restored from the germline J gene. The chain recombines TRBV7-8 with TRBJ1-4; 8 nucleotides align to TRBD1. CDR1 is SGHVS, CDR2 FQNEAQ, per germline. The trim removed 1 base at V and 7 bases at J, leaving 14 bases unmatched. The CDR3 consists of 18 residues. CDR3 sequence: CASSLVTRGLRGSEKLFF. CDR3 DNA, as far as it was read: TGTGCCAGCAGCTTAGTAACCAGGGGGCTACGCGGAAGTGAAAAA.

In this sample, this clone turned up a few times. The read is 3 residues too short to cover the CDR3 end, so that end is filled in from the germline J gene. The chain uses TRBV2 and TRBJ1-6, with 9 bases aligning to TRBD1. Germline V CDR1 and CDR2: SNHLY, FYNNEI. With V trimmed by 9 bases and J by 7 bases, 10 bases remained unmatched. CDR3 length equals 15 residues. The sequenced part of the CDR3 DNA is TGTGCCAGTATCCGGGAAACAGGGGGCAATTCACCC. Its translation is CASIRETGGNSP. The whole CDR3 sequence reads CASIRETGGNSPLHF.

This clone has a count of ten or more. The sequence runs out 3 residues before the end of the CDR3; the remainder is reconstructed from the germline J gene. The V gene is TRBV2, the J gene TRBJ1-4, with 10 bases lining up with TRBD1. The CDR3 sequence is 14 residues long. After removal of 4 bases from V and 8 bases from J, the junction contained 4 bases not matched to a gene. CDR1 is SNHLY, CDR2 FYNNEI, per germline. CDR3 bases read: TGTGCCAGCAGTGCGCCGGGACAGGGGGAAAAA. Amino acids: CASSAPGQGEK. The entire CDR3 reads CASSAPGQGEKLFF.

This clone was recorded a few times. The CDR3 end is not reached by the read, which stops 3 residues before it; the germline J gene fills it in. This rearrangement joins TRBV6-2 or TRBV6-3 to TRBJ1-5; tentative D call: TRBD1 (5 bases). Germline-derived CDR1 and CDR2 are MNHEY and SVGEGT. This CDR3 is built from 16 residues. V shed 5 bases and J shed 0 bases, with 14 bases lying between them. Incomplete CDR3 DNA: TGTGCCAGCAGTACCCGGGGGGGGTTTAGCAATCAGCCC. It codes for CASSTRGGFSNQP. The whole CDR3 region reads CASSTRGGFSNQPQHF.

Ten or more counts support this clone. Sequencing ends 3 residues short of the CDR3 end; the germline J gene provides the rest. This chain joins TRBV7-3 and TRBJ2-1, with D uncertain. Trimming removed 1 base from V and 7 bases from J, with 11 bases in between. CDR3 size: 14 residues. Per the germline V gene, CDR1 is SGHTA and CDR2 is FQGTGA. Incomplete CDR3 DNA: TGTGCCAGCAGCTTAAATGCCCTAGGAAATGAG. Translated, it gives CASSLNALGNE. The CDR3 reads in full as CASSLNALGNEQFF. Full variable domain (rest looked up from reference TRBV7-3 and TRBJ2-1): GAGVSQTPSNKVTEKGKYVELRCDPISGHTALYWYRQSLGQGPEFLIYFQGTGAADDSGLPNDRFFAVRPEGSVSTLKIQRTERGDSAVYLCASSLNALGNEQFFGPGTRLTVL.

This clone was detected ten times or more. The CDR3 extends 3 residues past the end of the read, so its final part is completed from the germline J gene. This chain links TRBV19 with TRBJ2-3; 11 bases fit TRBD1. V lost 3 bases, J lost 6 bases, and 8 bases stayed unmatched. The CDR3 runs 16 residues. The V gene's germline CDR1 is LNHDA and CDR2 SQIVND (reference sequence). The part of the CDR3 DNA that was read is TGTGCCAGTAGTATGTCGGGACAGGGGGATGGGGATACG. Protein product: CASSMSGQGDGDT. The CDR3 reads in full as CASSMSGQGDGDTQYF.

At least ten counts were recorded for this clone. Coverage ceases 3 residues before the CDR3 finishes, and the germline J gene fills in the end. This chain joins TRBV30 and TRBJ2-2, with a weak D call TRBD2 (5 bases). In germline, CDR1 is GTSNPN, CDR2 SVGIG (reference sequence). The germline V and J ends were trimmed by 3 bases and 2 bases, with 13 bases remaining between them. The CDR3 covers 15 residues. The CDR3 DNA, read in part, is TGTGCCTGGAGCCTCTACGGGGTCAACACCGGGGAG. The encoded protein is CAWSLYGVNTGE. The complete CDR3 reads CAWSLYGVNTGELFF.

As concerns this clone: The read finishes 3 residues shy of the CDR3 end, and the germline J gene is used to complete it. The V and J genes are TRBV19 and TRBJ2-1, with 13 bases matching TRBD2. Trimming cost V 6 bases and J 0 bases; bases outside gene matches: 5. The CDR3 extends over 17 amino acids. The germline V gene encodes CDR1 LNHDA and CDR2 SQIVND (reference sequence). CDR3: CASSPTSGRSSYNEQFF. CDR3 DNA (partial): TGTGCCAGTAGCCCGACTAGCGGGAGGAGCTCCTACAATGAG.

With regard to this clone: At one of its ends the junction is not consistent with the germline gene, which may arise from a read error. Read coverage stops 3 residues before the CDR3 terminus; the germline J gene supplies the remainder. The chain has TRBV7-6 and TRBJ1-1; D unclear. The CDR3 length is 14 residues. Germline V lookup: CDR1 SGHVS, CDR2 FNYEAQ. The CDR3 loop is CTSSPKERVTEAFF. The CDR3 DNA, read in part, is TGTACCAGCAGCCCAAAAGAAAGGGTCACTGAA.

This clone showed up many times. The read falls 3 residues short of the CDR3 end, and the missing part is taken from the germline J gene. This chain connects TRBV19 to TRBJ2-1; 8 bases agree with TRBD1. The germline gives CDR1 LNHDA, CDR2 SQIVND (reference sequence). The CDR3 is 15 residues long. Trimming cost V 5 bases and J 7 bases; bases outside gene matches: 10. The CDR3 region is CASSDIPGQVNEQFF. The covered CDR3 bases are TGTGCCAGTAGTGATATTCCGGGACAGGTTAATGAG.

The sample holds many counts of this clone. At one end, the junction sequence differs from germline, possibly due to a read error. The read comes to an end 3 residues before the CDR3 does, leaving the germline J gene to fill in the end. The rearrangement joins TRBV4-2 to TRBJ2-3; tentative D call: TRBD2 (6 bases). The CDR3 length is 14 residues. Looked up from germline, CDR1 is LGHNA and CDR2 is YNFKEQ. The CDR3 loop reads CASSQTSSSDTQYF. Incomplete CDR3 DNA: TGCGCCAGCAGCCAAACTAGCAGCTCGGATACG.

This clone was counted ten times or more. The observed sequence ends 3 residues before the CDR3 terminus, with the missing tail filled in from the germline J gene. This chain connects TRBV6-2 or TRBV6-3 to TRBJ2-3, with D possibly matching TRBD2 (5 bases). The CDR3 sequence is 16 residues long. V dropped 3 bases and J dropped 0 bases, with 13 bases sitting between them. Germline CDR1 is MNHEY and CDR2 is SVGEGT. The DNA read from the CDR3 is TGTGCCAGCAGTTATATCGAGCGGACTAGCACAGATACG. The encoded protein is CASSYIERTSTDT. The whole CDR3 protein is CASSYIERTSTDTQYF.

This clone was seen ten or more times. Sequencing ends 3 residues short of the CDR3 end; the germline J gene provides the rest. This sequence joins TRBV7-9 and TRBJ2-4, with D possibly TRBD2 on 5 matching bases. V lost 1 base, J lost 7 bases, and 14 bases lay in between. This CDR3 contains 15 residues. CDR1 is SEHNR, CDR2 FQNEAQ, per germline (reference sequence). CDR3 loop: CASSLGLAAWNIQYF. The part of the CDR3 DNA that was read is TGTGCCAGCAGCTTAGGCCTAGCTGCATGGAACATT.